This entry describes one T cell receptor (beta chain). The data stem from a study of blood T cell repertoires in COVID-19. Across the study: PBMCs, B-cell-depleted T cells, or T cells provided the cDNA or gDNA that made up the material.

V lost 6 bases and J lost 13; bases outside the gene matches: 13. Germline CDR1 is MNHEY and CDR2 is SVGAGI. The CDR3 is 13 amino acids. The table came from immunoSEQ multiplex PCR; TCRdb's copy has only in-frame clones and leaves some out. The table includes 110,000 or so clones, roughly 87% detected once. The receptor was isolated from a man aged 50-59 years with acute or convalescent COVID-19. The sequenced sample was peripheral blood. The chain carries TRBV6-5 and TRBJ2-7; 9 nucleotides agree with TRBD2. The CDR3 loop is CASSSGAGGQTYF. The CDR3 region has the DNA TGTGCCAGCAGCTCTGGGGCGGGGGGGCAAACTTACTTC.